This T cell receptor (beta chain) was profiled in a study of beta chain features in type 1 diabetes. Study results and caveats: Compared to healthy donors, patients appeared to have naive, central memory and Treg TCRB repertoires that were more alike. Lower insertion and higher deletion counts appeared at VDJ junctions in type 1 diabetes patients. Researchers report that Type 1 diabetes patients had moderately but significantly shorter TCRB CDR3s across all four CD4+ subsets.

Every bit of the isolated RNA underwent reverse transcription, so sequencing read expressed TCRB transcripts. The average read count of naive, central memory and regulatory T cell samples was 3 million to 4 million. Using immunoSEQ multiplex PCR, the repertoire was profiled, and TCRdb retains in-frame clones only, with some absent. The sample shows approximately 150,000 clones, approximately 62% of them seen only once. Every single donor gave one heparinised blood draw, and these averaged approximately 120 mL. As regards this clone: The antigen remains unidentified.

With 5 bases clipped from V and 5 bases from J, the junction kept 4 bases outside the gene matches. Germline V gives CDR1 SGHTA, CDR2 FQGNSA. This CDR3 contains 14 residues. The material sequenced was naive CD4+ T cells from blood. This chain connects TRBV7-2 to TRBJ2-3; 10 bases match TRBD1. This TCR was sampled from a man under 40 with type 1 diabetes. CDR3 sequence (DNA): TGTGCCAGCAGCCCTGGGACAGGGGTAGATACGCAGTATTTT. Translating it yields CASSPGTGVDTQYF.